These 4 T cell receptor beta chains were all obtained from the same sample, sequenced in a study of blood T cells in healthy people across ages (dated by TCRdb to the mid-2010s). Receptor libraries were prepared by 5' RACE. Instrument on record: Illumina HiSeq 2500. A second PCR of roughly 7 to 11 cycles was performed with a sample-barcoded 5' primer and a J-beta primer mix. The public sequencing data were trimmed at Q25 with fastp and processed into clonotypes with MiXCR by TCRdb, which kept only in-frame beta chains. Rows matching on CDR3 protein sequence are summarized as one entry with the most common DNA and genes. The sample table lists about 1.1 million distinct CDR3 sequences, 35% to 45% of them with a count of one. The ten top clones hold 13% of the sample. Input material: blood. Receptors were obtained from a young man in good health.

This clonotype was observed a few times. V and J are TRBV9 and TRBJ2-5; D is unclear. Germline CDR1 SGDLS, CDR2 YYNGEE. The CDR3 runs to 14 residues. The germline V and J ends were trimmed by 2 bases and 1 base, with 9 bases remaining between them. The CDR3, as DNA: TGTGCCAGCAGCGTGTCGGCACGCCAAGAGACCCAGTACTTC. Its protein is CASSVSARQETQYF.

This clonotype showed up just once. CDR3 DNA: TGTGCCATCAGTGAGTCCAACGACAGGGATGGCTACACCTTC. Amino acids: CAISESNDRDGYTF. This chain joins TRBV10-3 and TRBJ1-2; 7 nucleotides align to TRBD1. Germline CDR1 and CDR2: ENHRY and SYGVKD. The J segment lost 6 bases and the V segment lost 0 bases, leaving 4 bases of the junction unmatched. The CDR3 is made up of 14 amino acids.

There are a few counts of this clonotype. One end of the junction varies from germline; a read error may be responsible. The chain employs TRBV5-1 and TRBJ1-1; D might be TRBD1 (5 bases). Germline V gives CDR1 SGHRS, CDR2 YFSETQ. This CDR3 is built from 13 residues. The CDR3 coding sequence is TGCGCCAGCAGCTTGGAGGGGAACCCTGAAGCTTTCTTT. Residues: CASSLEGNPEAFF.

This clonotype has just one count. The rearrangement joins TRBV28 to TRBJ1-1; TRBD1 matches 7 bases. The CDR3 totals 13 residues. Germline CDR1 is MDHEN and CDR2 is SYDVKM. The V gene end was trimmed by 5 bases and the J gene end by 7 bases; junction bases not matched to a gene: 7. The CDR3 DNA is TGTGCCAGCAGTCCCACAGGGGTGAGTGAAGCTTTCTTT. As protein: CASSPTGVSEAFF.